The table lists the clone carrying this TCR beta chain with a few counts. The antigen remains unidentified. The PCR made use of 60 Vbeta and 13 Jbeta primers. Assay used: immunoSEQ multiplex PCR; TCRdb lists only in-frame clones, some missing. The sample consists of some 190,000 clones, 82% of them appearing once. The source of the sample is a study of cytomegalovirus exposure and HLA in healthy donors. Germline V gene data show CDR1 as LGHNA and CDR2 as YSLEER. The V end was cut by 4 bases, the J end by 3 bases, with 16 bases between. CDR3 length: 16 amino acids. General observations from the study: Data from an earlier analysis indicated that most TCR beta V segments were productive either about 90% or about 30% of the time. Sequence variants that were highly shared formed a cluster that was likely a sequencing artifact. The authors assumed roughly uniform sequencing depth across donors for presence/absence analyses.

Specimen: PBMCs. The clonotype comes from a man aged 40-49 years in good health and CMV-seronegative. J is TRBJ2-4 and V is TRBV4-3; D perhaps matches TRBD1 (5 bases). CDR3 sequence reads: CASSPRSAGFKNIQYF. In nucleotides, the CDR3 is TGCGCCAGCAGCCCTCGCTCAGCAGGGTTCAAAAACATTCAGTACTTC.